The T cell receptor (beta chain) described here comes from a study of CD8 T cells in Susac syndrome. The V end was cut by 6 bases, the J end by 5 bases, with 13 bases between. CDR1 is MNHEY and CDR2 is SMNVEV in the germline V gene (reference sequence). The CDR3 runs 14 residues. It was with random hexamers that roughly 0.45 to 1 ug RNA was reverse transcribed. TCRdb ran MiXCR on the immunoSEQ multiplex PCR reads and lists one entry per CDR3 protein. Of some 400,000 distinct CDR3 sequences in the sample, 85% were seen once. This TCR came from a human donor with multiple sclerosis. The sequencing input was CD8+ T cells from PBMCs. V is TRBV27 and J is TRBJ2-2; TRBD2 is a possible D gene (6 bases). Here the CDR3 reads CASSWGTETGELFF. CDR3 sequence (DNA): TGTGCCAGCAGCTGGGGGACTGAGACCGGGGAGCTGTTTTTT.